Listed below are T cell receptor beta chains from one sample, sequenced in a study of cytomegalovirus exposure and HLA in healthy donors. TCRdb's copy holds only in-frame clones and misses some; the assay was immunoSEQ multiplex PCR. The sample lists under 130,000 clones; 15% were seen once. The sequencing sample was made of PBMCs. All receptors come from a female donor in good health and CMV-seronegative. CDR3s include the opening cysteine and the closing phenylalanine or tryptophan. D genes are given only for firm matches. Clone size appears in some rows only: once, few, many, or a class for an expanded clone.

D,J,V,size,CDR3,DNA
.,TRBJ1-6,TRBV6-5,.,CASSPGRVGSPLHF,TGTGCCAGCAGCCCCGGGAGGGTGGGTTCACCCCTCCACTTT
.,TRBJ2-7,TRBV6-5,few,CASSSGGRGYEQYF,TGTGCCAGCAGTTCAGGGGGGCGAGGGTACGAGCAGTACTTC
TRBD1,TRBJ2-1,TRBV5-1,.,CASSLGTGKSFNEQFF,TGCGCCAGCAGCTTGGGGACAGGGAAGAGTTTCAATGAGCAGTTCTTC
TRBD1,TRBJ2-2,TRBV11-3,.,CASSPGQGNTGELFF,TGTGCCAGCAGCCCTGGACAGGGCAACACCGGGGAGCTGTTTTTT
.,TRBJ1-6,TRBV7-9,.,CASSLSREWYSPLHF,TGTGCCAGCAGCTTAAGCCGTGAATGGTATTCACCCCTCCACTTT
.,TRBJ2-1,TRBV6-4,.,CASSDGPSSYNEQFF,TGTGCCAGCAGTGACGGCCCAAGCTCCTACAATGAGCAGTTCTTC
.,TRBJ2-1,TRBV7-6,few,CASSLPSRNEQFF,TGTGCCAGCTCCCTACCTAGTCGCAATGAGCAGTTCTTC
TRBD2,TRBJ2-7,TRBV6-5,few,CASSGTSGSYEQYF,TGTGCCAGCAGTGGGACTAGCGGGAGTTACGAGCAGTACTTC
TRBD2,TRBJ2-1,TRBV7-9,.,CASSLLAGVHEQFF,TGTGCCAGCAGCCTACTAGCGGGAGTTCATGAGCAGTTCTTC
TRBD1,TRBJ2-7,TRBV15,.,CATSTGTGVSYEQYF,TGTGCCACCAGCACTGGGACAGGCGTCTCCTACGAGCAGTACTTC
.,TRBJ1-4,TRBV19,.,CASRTTWDGEKLFF,TGTGCCAGTAGGACTACATGGGATGGCGAAAAACTGTTTTTT
.,TRBJ1-6,TRBV19,few,CASSTLPGGPNSPLHF,TGTGCCAGTAGTACCCTCCCCGGGGGGCCCAATTCACCCCTCCACTTT
.,TRBJ2-3,TRBV7-2,few,CASSLVRAGDTQYF,TGTGCCAGCAGCCTCGTGAGGGCGGGGGATACGCAGTATTTT
.,TRBJ1-5,TRBV4-3,.,CASSQENTGSQPQHF,TGCGCCAGCAGCCAAGAAAATACGGGGAGTCAGCCCCAGCATTTT
.,TRBJ2-2,TRBV7-7,few,CASSLDTANTGELFF,TGTGCTAGCAGCCTGGACACAGCGAACACCGGGGAGCTGTTTTTT
TRBD2,TRBJ2-5,TRBV19,few,CASSILAGASLQETQYF,TGTGCCAGTAGTATCCTAGCGGGAGCATCCCTCCAAGAGACCCAGTACTTC
TRBD2,TRBJ2-1,TRBV7-9,few,CASGSAGDRGQFF,TGTGCCAGCGGTTCCGCGGGAGATCGGGGGCAGTTCTTC
TRBD2,TRBJ2-1,TRBV7-2,few,CASSSPSLAGGLYNEQFF,TGTGCCAGCAGCTCGCCGTCCCTAGCGGGAGGTCTCTACAATGAGCAGTTCTTC
.,TRBJ2-2,TRBV11-3,.,CASSSEKARAGTGELFF,TGTGCCAGCAGCTCCGAGAAGGCCCGGGCAGGGACCGGGGAGCTGTTTTTT
.,TRBJ1-2,TRBV5-4,few,CASSLARAYGYTF,TGTGCCAGCAGCTTGGCCAGGGCCTATGGCTACACCTTC
.,TRBJ1-3,TRBV11-2,.,CASSLVGFFSGNTIYF,TGTGCCAGCAGCTTAGTCGGGTTCTTCTCTGGAAACACCATATATTTT
.,TRBJ1-4,TRBV29-1,few,CSVRSTRNENLFF,TGCAGCGTTCGTTCTACGAGAAATGAAAACCTGTTTTTT
.,TRBJ2-5,TRBV10-1,few,CATRKGEGKETQYF,TGCGCCACCCGAAAGGGTGAGGGAAAAGAGACCCAGTACTTC
.,TRBJ2-1,TRBV4-2,.,CASSQAFSGNEQFF,TGTGCCAGCAGCCAAGCCTTTAGCGGTAATGAGCAGTTCTTC
.,TRBJ2-5,TRBV6-6,once,CASSYSRVTQETQYF,TGTGCCAGCAGTTACTCCAGGGTTACGCAAGAGACCCAGTACTTC
TRBD2,TRBJ2-5,TRBV9,.,CASSVAAGARETQYF,TGTGCCAGCAGCGTAGCGGCGGGAGCCAGAGAGACCCAGTACTTC
TRBD1,TRBJ1-5,TRBV6-5,.,CASSSTGSGDQPQHF,TGTGCCAGCAGTTCGACAGGGTCCGGGGATCAGCCCCAGCATTTT
TRBD1,TRBJ1-6,TRBV27,.,CASTTTGMFFSPLHF,TGTGCCAGCACTACGACAGGGATGTTCTTTTCACCCCTCCACTTT
.,TRBJ1-2,TRBV6-5,.,CASRPTQQVGYTF,TGTGCCAGCAGGCCTACCCAACAGGTTGGCTACACCTTC
.,TRBJ1-2,TRBV6-5,.,CASSQQGNYGYTF,TGTGCCAGCAGTCAACAGGGCAACTATGGCTACACCTTC
TRBD2,TRBJ2-2,TRBV19,few,CASSIRPLAGGPTGELFF,TGTGCCAGTAGTATTCGGCCCCTAGCGGGAGGGCCCACCGGGGAGCTGTTTTTT
.,TRBJ1-1,TRBV6-1,few,CATQPRGDTEAFF,TGTGCAACACAACCCCGGGGTGACACTGAAGCTTTCTTT
.,TRBJ2-3,TRBV7-2,few,CASSLIARSDTQYF,TGTGCCAGCAGCTTAATTGCGAGATCAGATACGCAGTATTTT
TRBD2,TRBJ2-7,TRBV18,.,CASSPGTSGYYEQYF,TGTGCCAGCTCACCCGGGACTAGCGGGTACTACGAGCAGTACTTC
TRBD1,TRBJ2-5,TRBV19,.,CASSPTGLQETQYF,TGTGCCAGTAGTCCGACAGGGCTCCAAGAGACCCAGTACTTC